This note documents a single TCR beta chain sequence. Antigen specificity is unknown. This sample is drawn from a study of cytomegalovirus exposure and HLA in healthy donors. Germline V lookup: CDR1 SNHLY, CDR2 FYNNEI. V gave up 5 bases and J gave up 6 bases, with 10 bases separating them. CDR3 size: 13 residues. Vbeta (60) and Jbeta (13) primers were used in the PCR. Only in-frame clones appear in the TCRdb table, and some are missing; sequencing was by immunoSEQ multiplex PCR. The sample lists around 150,000 clones; about 79% were seen once. Study results and caveats: V- and J-gene trimming in TCR beta was tied to a missense DCLRE1C variant by an analysis performed later.

The TCR originated in a man aged 45-65 years in good health and CMV-seropositive. This chain connects TRBV2 to TRBJ1-4; D remains ambiguous. Sequenced material: PBMCs. This CDR3 is CASSYYGDEKLFF. The CDR3 DNA reads as TGTGCCAGCAGTTATTACGGGGATGAAAAACTGTTTTTT.